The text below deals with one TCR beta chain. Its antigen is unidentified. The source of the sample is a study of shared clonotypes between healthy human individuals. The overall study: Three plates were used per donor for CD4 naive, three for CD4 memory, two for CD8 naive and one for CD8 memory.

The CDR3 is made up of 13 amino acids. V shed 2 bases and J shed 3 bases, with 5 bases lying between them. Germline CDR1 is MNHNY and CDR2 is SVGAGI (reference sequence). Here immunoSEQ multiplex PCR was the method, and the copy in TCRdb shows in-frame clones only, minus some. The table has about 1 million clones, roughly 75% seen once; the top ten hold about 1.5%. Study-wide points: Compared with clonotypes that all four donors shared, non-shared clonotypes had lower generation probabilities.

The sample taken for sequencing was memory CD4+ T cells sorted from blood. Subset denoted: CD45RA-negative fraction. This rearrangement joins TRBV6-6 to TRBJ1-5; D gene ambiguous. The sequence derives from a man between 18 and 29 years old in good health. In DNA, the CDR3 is TGTGCCAGCAGTTACAGGAACAATCAGCCCCAGCATTTT. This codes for CASSYRNNQPQHF.